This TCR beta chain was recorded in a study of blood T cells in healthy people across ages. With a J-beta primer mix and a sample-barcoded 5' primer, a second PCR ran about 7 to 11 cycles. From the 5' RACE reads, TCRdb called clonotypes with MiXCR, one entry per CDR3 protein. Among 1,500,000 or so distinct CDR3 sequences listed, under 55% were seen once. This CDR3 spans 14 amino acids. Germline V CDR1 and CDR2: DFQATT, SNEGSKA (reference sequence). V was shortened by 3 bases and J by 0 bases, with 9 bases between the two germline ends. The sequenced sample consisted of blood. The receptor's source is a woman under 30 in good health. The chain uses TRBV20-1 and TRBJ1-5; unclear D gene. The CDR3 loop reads CSASYSNSNQPQHF. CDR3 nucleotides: TGCAGTGCTAGCTACTCCAATAGCAATCAGCCCCAGCATTTT.